This TCR beta chain was retrieved from a study of T cells in Graves' hyperthyroidism and ophthalmopathy. Looking at the study overall: Peripheral blood specimens were obtained at initial diagnosis, prior to any treatment.

Study results and caveats: Most thyroid clonotypes that were expanded above 0.001 also turned up in blood. The model foresaw ophthalmopathy a median approximately 6.3 months prior to onset.

Amplification yielded TCR beta CDR3 regions, with RNA transcripts as the source. The HTBI set primed first-round TCR CDR3 RT-PCR. TCRdb re-analysed the multiplex PCR reads in MiXCR, keeping a single row per CDR3 protein. The data show 560,000 or so distinct CDR3 sequences, with 15% to 20% seen just once and 45% to 50% held by the top ten. The PBMCs had their origin in roughly 10 ml of fresh peripheral blood. A note on this clonotype: The antigen is unknown.

The CDR3 extends over 14 amino acids. Trimming pared 2 bases from V and 9 bases from J, leaving 11 bases between. The source is a man aged 35-49 years with Graves' ophthalmopathy. The chain uses TRBV12-3 or TRBV12-4 and TRBJ1-6; maybe TRBD1 (6 bases). The sample was blood. CDR3 sequence: CASSLKGVSSPLHF. CDR3 nucleotides: TGTGCCAGCAGTTTAAAGGGGGTAAGTTCACCCCTCCACTTT.